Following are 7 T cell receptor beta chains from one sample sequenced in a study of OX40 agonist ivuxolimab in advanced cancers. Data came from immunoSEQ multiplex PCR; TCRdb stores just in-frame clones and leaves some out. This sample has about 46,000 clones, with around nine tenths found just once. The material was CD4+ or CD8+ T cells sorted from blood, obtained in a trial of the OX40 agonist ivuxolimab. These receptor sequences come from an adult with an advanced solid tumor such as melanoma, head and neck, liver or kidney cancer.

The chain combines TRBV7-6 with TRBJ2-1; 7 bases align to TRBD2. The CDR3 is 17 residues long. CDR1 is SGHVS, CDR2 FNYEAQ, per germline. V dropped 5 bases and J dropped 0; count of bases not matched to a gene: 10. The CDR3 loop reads CASSADSAGSSYNEQFF. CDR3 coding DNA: TGTGCCAGCAGCGCTGACTCAGCGGGAAGCTCCTACAATGAGCAGTTCTTC.

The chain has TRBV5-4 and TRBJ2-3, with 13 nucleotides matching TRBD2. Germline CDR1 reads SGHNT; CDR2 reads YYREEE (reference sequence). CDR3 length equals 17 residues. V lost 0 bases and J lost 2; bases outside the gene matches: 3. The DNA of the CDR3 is TGTGCCAGCAGCTTGGGTGGACTAGCGGGAGCCACAGATACGCAGTATTTT. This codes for CASSLGGLAGATDTQYF.

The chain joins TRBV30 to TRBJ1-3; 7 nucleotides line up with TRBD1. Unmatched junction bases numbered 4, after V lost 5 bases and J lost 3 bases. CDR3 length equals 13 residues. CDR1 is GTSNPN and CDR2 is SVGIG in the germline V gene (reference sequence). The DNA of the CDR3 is TGTGCCTGGCTCCGACAGGGTGGAAACACCATATATTTT. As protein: CAWLRQGGNTIYF.

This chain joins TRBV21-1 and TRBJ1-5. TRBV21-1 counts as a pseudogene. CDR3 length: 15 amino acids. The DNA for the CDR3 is TGTGCCCACCTCCTGGGGAGTTGGATTGATCAGCCCCAGCATTTT. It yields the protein CAHLLGSWIDQPQHF.

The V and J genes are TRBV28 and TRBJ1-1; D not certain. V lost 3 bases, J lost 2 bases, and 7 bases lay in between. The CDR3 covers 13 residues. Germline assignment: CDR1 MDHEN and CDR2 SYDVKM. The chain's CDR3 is CASSFDGNTEAFF. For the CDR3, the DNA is TGTGCCAGCAGTTTTGACGGAAACACTGAAGCTTTCTTT.

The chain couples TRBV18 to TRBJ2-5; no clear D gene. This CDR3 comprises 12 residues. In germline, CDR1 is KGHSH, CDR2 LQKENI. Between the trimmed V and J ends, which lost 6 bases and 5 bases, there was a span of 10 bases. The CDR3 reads CASSYNGETQYF. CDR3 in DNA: TGTGCCAGCTCTTACAATGGGGAGACCCAGTACTTC.

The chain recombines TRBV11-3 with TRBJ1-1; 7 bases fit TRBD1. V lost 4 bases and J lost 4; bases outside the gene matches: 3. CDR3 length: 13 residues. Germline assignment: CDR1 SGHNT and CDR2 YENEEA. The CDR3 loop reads CASSSDRLTEAFF. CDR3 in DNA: TGTGCCAGCAGCTCGGACAGGCTCACTGAAGCTTTCTTT. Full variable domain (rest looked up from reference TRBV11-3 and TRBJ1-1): EAGVVQSPRYKIIEKKQPVAFWCNPISGHNTLYWYLQNLGQGPELLIRYENEEAVDDSQLPKDRFSAERLKGVDSTLKIQPAELGDSAVYLCASSSDRLTEAFFGQGTRLTVV.